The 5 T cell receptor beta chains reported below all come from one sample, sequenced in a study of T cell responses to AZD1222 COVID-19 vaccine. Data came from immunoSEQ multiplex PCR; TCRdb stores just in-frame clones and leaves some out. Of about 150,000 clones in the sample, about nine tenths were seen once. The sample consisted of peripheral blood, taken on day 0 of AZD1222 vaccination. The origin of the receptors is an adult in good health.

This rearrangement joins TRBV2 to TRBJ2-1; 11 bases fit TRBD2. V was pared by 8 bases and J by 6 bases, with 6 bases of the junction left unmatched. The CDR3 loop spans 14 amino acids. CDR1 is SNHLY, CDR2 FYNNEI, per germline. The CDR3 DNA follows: TGTGCCAGCGGCCGCCTAGCGGGGGGCAATGAGCAGTTCTTC. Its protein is CASGRLAGGNEQFF.

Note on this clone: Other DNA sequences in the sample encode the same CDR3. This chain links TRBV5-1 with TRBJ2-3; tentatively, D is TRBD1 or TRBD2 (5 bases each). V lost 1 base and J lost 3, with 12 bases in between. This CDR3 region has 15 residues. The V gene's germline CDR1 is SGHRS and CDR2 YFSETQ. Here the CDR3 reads CASSLRGVGTDTQYF. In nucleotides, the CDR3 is TGCGCCAGCAGCTTGAGGGGAGTCGGGACAGATACGCAGTATTTT.

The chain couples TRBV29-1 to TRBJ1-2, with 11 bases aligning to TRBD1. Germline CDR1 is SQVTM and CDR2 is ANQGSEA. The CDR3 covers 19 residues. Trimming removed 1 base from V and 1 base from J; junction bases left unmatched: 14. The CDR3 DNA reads TGCAGCGTTGAAGTCCAACCCTGGGACAGGGGGGGCCTTAACTATGGCTACACCTTC. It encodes CSVEVQPWDRGGLNYGYTF.

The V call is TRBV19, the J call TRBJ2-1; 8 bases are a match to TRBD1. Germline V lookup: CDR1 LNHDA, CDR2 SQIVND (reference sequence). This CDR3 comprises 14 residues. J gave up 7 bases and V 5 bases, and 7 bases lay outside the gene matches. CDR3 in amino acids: CASSPDRARNEQFF. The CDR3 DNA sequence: TGTGCCAGTAGTCCGGACAGGGCCAGGAATGAGCAGTTCTTC.

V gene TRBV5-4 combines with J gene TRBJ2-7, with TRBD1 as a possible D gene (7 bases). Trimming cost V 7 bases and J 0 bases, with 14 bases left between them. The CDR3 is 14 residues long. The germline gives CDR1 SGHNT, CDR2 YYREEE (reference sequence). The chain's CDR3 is CASGPQGGSYEQYF. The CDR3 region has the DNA TGTGCCAGCGGCCCCCAGGGGGGCTCCTACGAGCAGTACTTC.